Following are 8 T cell receptor beta chains from one sample sequenced in a study of molecular identifiers for immune sequencing clone quantification. TCRdb redid the calling of the PCR reads with MiXCR, one entry per CDR3 protein. The data show around 480,000 distinct CDR3 sequences, with less than 30% seen just once and around 0.78% held by the top ten. Material: naive CD8+ T cells from blood, with Jurkat cell RNA spiked in. As to subset: FACS-sorted CD8+CD4-CCR7+CD45RA+ naive T cells. These receptors came from a human donor in good health. Some libraries in this study had Jurkat cell RNA spiked in.

With respect to this clonotype: A single base separates this from a much larger clone, so it may be a read error. V gene TRBV28 combines with J gene TRBJ2-3; TRBD1 matches 9 bases. Germline values: CDR1 MDHEN, CDR2 SYDVKM. The CDR3 loop spans 15 amino acids. Here the CDR3 DNA reads TGTGCCGGCAGTTTTGACAGGGGGAGCACAGATACGCAGTATTTT. Translated: CAGSFDRGSTDTQYF.

The chain joins TRBV6-5 to TRBJ2-5; D is ambiguous. This CDR3 is built from 16 residues. Trimming stripped 4 bases from V and 1 base from J, with 16 bases between. The germline gives CDR1 MNHEY, CDR2 SVGAGI. The CDR3 region is CASSFFMGGPQETQYF. The CDR3 nucleotides read TGTGCCAGCAGTTTTTTTATGGGCGGCCCCCAAGAGACCCAGTACTTC.

This clonotype was recorded a few times. The CDR3 nucleotides read TGTGCCAGCAGTTCCGTTTTGATCACCGGGGAGCTGTTTTTT. Translation: CASSSVLITGELFF. The J gene is TRBJ2-2, the V gene TRBV12-3 or TRBV12-4, with unresolved D. CDR3 length: 14 residues. Between the trimmed V and J ends, which lost 4 bases and 4 bases, there was a span of 10 bases.

This clonotype was counted only a few times. The V gene is TRBV4-1, the J gene TRBJ2-7, with 7 positions matching TRBD1. Germline lookup yields CDR1 MGHRA and CDR2 YSYEKL. V gave up 0 bases and J gave up 5 bases; unmatched junction bases: 13. The CDR3 sequence is 17 residues long. The CDR3 DNA sequence: TGCGCCAGCAGCCAAGAAGAACTTGGGCAGGGGGTCCACGAGCAGTACTTC. Translating gives CASSQEELGQGVHEQYF.

V gene TRBV20-1 combines with J gene TRBJ2-5, with 8 bases matching TRBD2. Per germline, CDR1 DFQATT and CDR2 SNEGSKA (reference sequence). This CDR3 spans 18 amino acids. The V gene end was trimmed by 0 bases and the J gene end by 7 bases; junction bases not matched to a gene: 19. CDR3: CSARDRTFGLAGRGTQYF. The CDR3 bases are TGCAGTGCTAGAGATCGGACTTTCGGACTAGCTGGCCGAGGGACCCAGTACTTC.

This clonotype was observed a few times. This chain joins TRBV7-9 and TRBJ2-7, with 10 bases that match TRBD2. The CDR3 totals 15 residues. Germline CDR1 reads SEHNR; CDR2 reads FQNEAQ (reference sequence). Trimming took 4 bases from V and 1 from J; bases not matched to a gene: 4. CDR3 in amino acids: CASSSLAGGSYEQYF. The CDR3 DNA reads TGTGCCAGCAGCTCATTAGCGGGGGGATCCTACGAGCAGTACTTC.

This clonotype has only a few counts. This sequence joins TRBV19 and TRBJ1-5, with TRBD1 identical over 8 bases. Trimming removed 6 bases from V and 9 bases from J; junction bases left unmatched: 7. This CDR3 is 13 amino acids long. Germline lookup yields CDR1 LNHDA and CDR2 SQIVND (reference sequence). This CDR3 reads CASRGTGGPPQHF. CDR3 coding DNA: TGTGCCAGTAGGGGGACAGGCGGACCGCCCCAGCATTTT. Full variable domain (remainder filled in from reference TRBV19 and TRBJ1-5): DGGITQSPKYLFRKEGQNVTLSCEQNLNHDAMYWYRQDPGQGLRLIYYSQIVNDFQKGDIAEGYSVSREKKESFPLTVTSAQKNPTAFYLCASRGTGGPPQHFGDGTRLSIL.

This chain connects TRBV9 to TRBJ2-5; 9 positions agree with TRBD1. Germline CDR1 SGDLS, CDR2 YYNGEE. The CDR3 length is 14 residues. V gave up 3 bases and J gave up 7 bases; unmatched junction bases: 7. CDR3 in DNA: TGTGCCAGCAGCGCCGGACAGGGGCGGCGGACCCAGTACTTC. This encodes CASSAGQGRRTQYF.